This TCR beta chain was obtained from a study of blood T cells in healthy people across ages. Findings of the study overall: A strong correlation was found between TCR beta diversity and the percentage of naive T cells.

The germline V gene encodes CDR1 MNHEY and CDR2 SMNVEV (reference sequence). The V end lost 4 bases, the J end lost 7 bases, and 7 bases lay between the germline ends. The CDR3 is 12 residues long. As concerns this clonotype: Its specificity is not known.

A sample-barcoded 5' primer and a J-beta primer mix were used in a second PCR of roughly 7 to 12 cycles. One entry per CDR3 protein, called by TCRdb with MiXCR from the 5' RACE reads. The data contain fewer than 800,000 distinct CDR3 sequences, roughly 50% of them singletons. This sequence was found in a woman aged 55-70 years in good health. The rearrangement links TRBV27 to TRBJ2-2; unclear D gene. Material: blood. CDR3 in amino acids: CASSSRIGELFF. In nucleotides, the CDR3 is TGTGCCAGCAGTTCTAGGATCGGGGAGCTGTTTTTT.